This entry lists 12 T cell receptor beta chains sequenced from one sample in a study of T-cell memory formation after mild COVID-19. One entry per CDR3 protein results from TCRdb running MiXCR on the 5' RACE reads. The repertoire has approximately 98,000 distinct CDR3 sequences, about 18% of them found once; the top ten carry 5% to 6.5%. Sequencing input: PBMCs or a T cell subset sorted from them (not recorded which). Receptors originate from a man aged 18 to 29 who had mild COVID-19 (a few samples of this study predate the infection). Cell type and time point are not known.

The V call is TRBV28, the J call TRBJ1-5; D unclear. The CDR3 runs to 12 residues. From germline, CDR1 is MDHEN and CDR2 SYDVKM. The V end lost 0 bases, the J end lost 7 bases, and 4 bases lay between the germline ends. CDR3 bases: TGTGCCAGCAGTTTATGGGAACAGCCCCAGCATTTT. It encodes CASSLWEQPQHF.

The gene calls are TRBV7-2 and TRBJ2-1, with D tentatively TRBD2 (7 bases). The length of the CDR3 is 15 residues. CDR1 is SGHTA, CDR2 FQGNSA, per germline. The V and J ends lost 5 bases and 6 bases respectively, with 17 bases between them. CDR3 DNA sequence: TGTGCCAGCAGCAAGGATAGGGGGGGGCCCAATGAGCAGTTCTTC. Residues: CASSKDRGGPNEQFF.

This clonotype was detected many times. The rearrangement joins TRBV4-1 to TRBJ1-1, with D uncertain. CDR1 is MGHRA and CDR2 is YSYEKL in the germline V gene. This CDR3 spans 16 amino acids. V was clipped by 1 base and J by 1 base, with 13 bases between them. The CDR3 sequence: CASSQALLLGNTEAFF. The CDR3, as DNA: TGCGCCAGCAGCCAAGCGTTACTCCTCGGGAACACTGAAGCTTTCTTT.

The CDR3 DNA is TGCGCCAGCAGCCAAGAACAGTTGCTAAACGGCTACACCTTC. It specifies CASSQEQLLNGYTF. This sequence joins TRBV4-3 and TRBJ1-2; no definite D call. The length of the CDR3 is 14 residues. V was clipped by 0 bases and J by 8 bases, with 13 bases between them. Germline CDR1 is LGHNA and CDR2 is YSLEER.

In this sample, this clonotype turned up a few times. CDR3 in amino acids: CASSGEAWGTEAFF. In DNA, the CDR3 is TGTGCCAGCAGTGGGGAAGCTTGGGGCACTGAAGCTTTCTTT. The rearrangement uses TRBV6-4 and TRBJ1-1; D call uncertain. V lost 4 bases and J lost 4, with 13 bases in between. The CDR3 extends over 14 amino acids. Germline V gene lookup returns CDR1 MRHNA and CDR2 SNTAGT.

This clonotype was counted a few times. This rearrangement joins TRBV5-1 to TRBJ2-1, with TRBD2 identical over 11 bases. The CDR3 runs 15 residues. The V and J ends lost 4 bases and 5 bases, in that order; junction bases with no gene match: 5. Germline-derived CDR1 and CDR2 are SGHRS and YFSETQ. As DNA, the CDR3 is TGCGCCAGCAGCATACTAGCGGGGGCCCACAATGAGCAGTTCTTC. It codes for CASSILAGAHNEQFF.

The chain couples TRBV29-1 to TRBJ1-5; D remains ambiguous. This CDR3 contains 12 residues. Germline-derived CDR1 and CDR2 are SQVTM and ANQGSEA. V lost 5 bases, J lost 4 bases, and 9 bases lay in between. CDR3 protein: CSVMGENQPQHF. Written as DNA, the CDR3 is TGCAGCGTTATGGGTGAGAATCAGCCCCAGCATTTT.

This clonotype was counted only a few times. The chain joins TRBV12-3 or TRBV12-4 to TRBJ1-1; D ambiguous. V was pared by 4 bases and J by 2 bases, with 11 bases between. The CDR3 runs 14 residues. CDR3 in amino acids: CASSSLGRNTEAFF. The CDR3 DNA follows: TGTGCCAGCAGTTCCTTAGGCAGAAACACTGAAGCTTTCTTT.

This chain links TRBV7-6 with TRBJ2-1; the D is unclear. Germline CDR1 and CDR2: SGHVS and FNYEAQ. The CDR3 runs 11 residues. Trimming took 4 bases from V and 9 from J, leaving 7 bases between them. The CDR3 nucleotides are TGTGCCAGCAGCTCACAAATTGAGCAGTTCTTC. This sequence encodes CASSSQIEQFF.

The rearrangement joins TRBV10-1 to TRBJ2-7, with 12 bases matching TRBD1. CDR1 and CDR2 from the germline V gene are WNHNN and SYGVQD (reference sequence). V trimming: 2 bases; J trimming: 2 bases; junction bases outside the gene matches: 19. CDR3 size: 21 residues. The CDR3: CASSERKFGDRGPNRTYEQYF. CDR3 DNA: TGCGCCAGCAGTGAGCGTAAGTTTGGGGACAGGGGGCCTAATCGGACCTACGAGCAGTACTTC.

The rearrangement joins TRBV7-9 to TRBJ1-6, with a tentative D call TRBD1 (5 bases). Germline values: CDR1 SEHNR, CDR2 FQNEAQ (reference sequence). CDR3 length: 14 residues. Between the trimmed V and J ends, which lost 4 bases and 13 bases, there was a span of 17 bases. The CDR3 region has the DNA TGTGCCAGCAGCTCCGAGGGGACGTGGGATCCCCTCCACTTT. Amino acids: CASSSEGTWDPLHF. The full variable domain, its missing parts supplied by reference TRBV7-9 and TRBJ1-6, is DTGVSQNPRHKITKRGQNVTFRCDPISEHNRLYWYRQTLGQGPEFLTYFQNEAQLEKSRLLSDRFSAERPKGSFSTLEIQRTEQGDSAMYLCASSSEGTWDPLHFGNGTRLTVT.

There are a few counts of this clonotype. This chain links TRBV6-5 with TRBJ2-7; 7 nucleotides align to TRBD2. The CDR3 totals 15 residues. V lost 5 bases, J lost 0 bases, and 7 bases stayed unmatched. Germline loops: CDR1 MNHEY, CDR2 SVGAGI. This CDR3 reads CASSGGDVSSYEQYF. Here the CDR3 DNA reads TGTGCCAGCAGTGGGGGGGACGTGAGCTCCTACGAGCAGTACTTC.